This TCR beta chain was recorded in a study of shared clonotypes between healthy human individuals. Sequencing used immunoSEQ multiplex PCR; TCRdb keeps in-frame clones, though not all of them. The table shows 2 million to 2.5 million clones, with approximately 94% occurring only once. V was pared by 11 bases and J by 0 bases, with 11 bases between. The CDR3 runs to 12 residues. Per the germline V gene, CDR1 is MNHNS and CDR2 is SASEGT. This chain connects TRBV6-1 to TRBJ2-7; D might be TRBD2 (7 bases). The sequenced sample was naive CD4+ T cells from PBMCs. The subset is: CD45RA+ positively selected. This sequence was found in a man between 18 and 29 years old in good health. Some clones in this sample may be carry-over from other donors' samples. The chain's CDR3 is CAGGASSYEQYF. Written as DNA, the CDR3 is TGTGCCGGGGGGGCGAGCTCCTACGAGCAGTACTTC.